The 8 T cell receptor beta chains in this list originate from one sample, sequenced in a study of shared clonotypes between healthy human individuals. Produced via immunoSEQ multiplex PCR; TCRdb's table is partial and in-frame only. The sample yields some 1 million clones, about 77% seen once. The sequencing sample was made of memory CD4+ T cells sorted from blood. The subset denotes: CD45RA-negative fraction. The source of these receptors is a man aged 18 to 30 in good health.

The V call is TRBV11-2, the J call TRBJ2-7; D is tentatively TRBD1 or TRBD2 (6 bases each). The germline V gene encodes CDR1 SGHAT and CDR2 FQNNGV. Trimming stripped 3 bases from V and 7 bases from J, with 28 bases between. CDR3 length: 18 residues. The DNA for the CDR3 is TGTGCCAGCAGCTTTGGGCTAGCACAGGGACTCTCTCGGGGAGAGCAGTACTTC. Protein: CASSFGLAQGLSRGEQYF.

The chain couples TRBV6-1 to TRBJ1-3; no firm D call. The CDR3 is 14 amino acids. The germline CDR1 and CDR2 sequences are MNHNS and SASEGT. V lost 2 bases to trimming and J lost 0 bases, with 5 bases between them. CDR3 in amino acids: CASSEQDSGNTIYF. The CDR3 nucleotides are TGTGCCAGCAGTGAACAGGACTCTGGAAACACCATATATTTT.

This clone has more than one count but fewer than ten. V gene TRBV7-2 combines with J gene TRBJ2-2, with unresolved D. Looked up from germline, CDR1 is SGHTA and CDR2 is FQGNSA. V lost 2 bases and J lost 2, with 9 bases in between. The CDR3 is 15 amino acids. Here the CDR3 reads CASSLNPGNTGELFF. In nucleotides, the CDR3 is TGTGCCAGCAGCTTAAACCCAGGAAACACCGGGGAGCTGTTTTTT. The variable domain in full, with the rest retrieved from reference TRBV7-2 and TRBJ2-2, is GAGVSQSPSNKVTEKGKDVELRCDPISGHTALYWYRQSLGQGLEFLIYFQGNSAPDKSGLPSDRFSAERTGGSVSTLTIQRTQQEDSAVYLCASSLNPGNTGELFFGEGSRLTVL.

The CDR3: CASSSSAGTLNEQYF. The CDR3 DNA is TGTGCCAGCAGCAGTTCAGCGGGGACTCTAAACGAGCAGTACTTC. The V call is TRBV11-1, the J call TRBJ2-7; 7 bases are a match to TRBD2. CDR1 and CDR2 (germline): SGHAT, FQDESV (reference sequence). The CDR3 totals 15 residues. The trim removed 5 bases at V and 5 bases at J, leaving 12 bases unmatched.

This clone was seen more than once but under ten times. V is TRBV5-4 and J is TRBJ1-2, with D unresolved. Trimming took 4 bases from V and 6 from J, leaving 13 bases between them. Germline lookup yields CDR1 SGHNT and CDR2 YYREEE (reference sequence). The CDR3 has 13 residues. CDR3 protein: CASSPIGGNGYTF. CDR3 DNA: TGTGCCAGCAGCCCTATAGGCGGAAATGGCTACACCTTC.

The chain uses TRBV6-1 and TRBJ1-5; no clear D gene. The CDR3 totals 18 residues. Trimming removed 0 bases from V and 1 base from J, with 16 bases in between. The germline gives CDR1 MNHNS, CDR2 SASEGT. The CDR3 sequence is CASSEAPTRRLSNQPQHF. Here the CDR3 DNA reads TGTGCCAGCAGTGAAGCGCCGACCCGGAGGTTGAGCAATCAGCCCCAGCATTTT.

This clone was detected a few times. V usage is TRBV30 and J usage is TRBJ1-2; perhaps TRBD1 as D (5 bases). The CDR3 is made up of 13 amino acids. V lost 0 bases and J 8 bases, leaving 13 bases between the germline ends. Germline CDR1 is GTSNPN and CDR2 is SVGIG (reference sequence). The CDR3: CAWSVLAGFGYTF. DNA of the CDR3: TGTGCCTGGAGTGTTTTGGCAGGGTTCGGCTACACCTTC. The full variable domain, completed using reference TRBV30 and TRBJ1-2, is SQTIHQWPATLVQPVGSPLSLECTVEGTSNPNLYWYRQAAGRGLQLLFYSVGIGQISSEVPQNLSASRPQDRQFILSSKKLLLSDSGFYLCAWSVLAGFGYTFGSGTRLTVV.

This clone showed up just once. In the same sample, other DNA sequences code for this CDR3. The CDR3 DNA reads TGTGCCAGCAGCTTGTCAAGGAACACCGGGGAGCTGTTTTTT. Its translation is CASSLSRNTGELFF. This sequence joins TRBV7-3 and TRBJ2-2, with D uncertain. Germline CDR1 and CDR2: SGHTA and FQGTGA. Trimming left V 3 bases short and J 1 base short, with 6 bases between. The CDR3 has 14 residues.